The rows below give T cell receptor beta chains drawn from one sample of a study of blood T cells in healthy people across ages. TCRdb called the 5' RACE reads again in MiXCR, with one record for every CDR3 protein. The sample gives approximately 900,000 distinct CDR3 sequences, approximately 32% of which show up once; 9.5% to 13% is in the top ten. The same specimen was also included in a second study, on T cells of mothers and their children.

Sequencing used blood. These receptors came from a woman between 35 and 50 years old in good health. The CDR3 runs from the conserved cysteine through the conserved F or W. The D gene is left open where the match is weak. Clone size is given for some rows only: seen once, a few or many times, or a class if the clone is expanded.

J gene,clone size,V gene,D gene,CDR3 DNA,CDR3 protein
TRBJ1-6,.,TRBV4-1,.,TGCGCCAGCAGCCAAGGCGGGACGGGGGGCGGTGGTTCACCCCTCCACTTT,CASSQGGTGGGGSPLHF
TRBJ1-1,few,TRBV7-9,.,TGTGCCAGCAGCCCCCCGGGACTCCTGAACACTGAAGCTTTCTTT,CASSPPGLLNTEAFF
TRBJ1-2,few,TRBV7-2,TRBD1,TGTGCCAGCAGCTGGGACAGTGTCGATGGCTACACCTTC,CASSWDSVDGYTF
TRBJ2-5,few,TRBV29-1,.,TGCAGCGTTGCTGATAGGGTTGGGGAGACCCAGTACTTC,CSVADRVGETQYF
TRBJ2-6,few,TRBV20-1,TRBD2,TGCAGTGCTAGATGGGGACTAGCGGGGCGAAGCTCTGGGGCCAACGTCCTGACTTTC,CSARWGLAGRSSGANVLTF
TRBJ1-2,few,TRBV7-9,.,TGTGCCAGCAGGCAAACAGAAAACTATGGCTACACCTTC,CASRQTENYGYTF
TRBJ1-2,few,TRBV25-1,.,TGTGCCAGCACAACCGCGGTCTGGGGCGGAGGCTACACCTTC,CASTTAVWGGGYTF
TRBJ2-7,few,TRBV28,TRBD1,TGTGCCAGCAGTGACAGGGTGTTAACCTACGAGCAGTACTTC,CASSDRVLTYEQYF
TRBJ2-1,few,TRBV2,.,TGTGCCAGCAACCAACAGTACAATGAGCAGTTCTTC,CASNQQYNEQFF
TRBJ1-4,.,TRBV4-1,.,TGCGCCAGCAGCCAAGTCCCTGCGGCAACTAATGAAAAACTGTTTTTT,CASSQVPAATNEKLFF
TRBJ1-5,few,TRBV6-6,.,TGTGCCAGCAGTAAGGGACTGGAGGATCAGCCCCAGCATTTT,CASSKGLEDQPQHF
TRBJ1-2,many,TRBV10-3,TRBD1,TGTGCCATCAGTTTCGGACAGGGTAACTATGGCTACACCTTC,CAISFGQGNYGYTF
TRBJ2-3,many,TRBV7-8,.,TGTGCCAGCACCAGCTGGGATAGTAGCACAGATACGCAGTATTTT,CASTSWDSSTDTQYF
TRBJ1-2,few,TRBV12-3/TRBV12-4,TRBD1,TGTGCCAGCAGCCAGGGACAGACCAAAACTAACTATGGCTACACCTTC,CASSQGQTKTNYGYTF
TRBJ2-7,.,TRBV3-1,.,TGTGCCAGCAGCTCAGCCGACTTCGGGACGACCTTTTCCTACGAGCAGTACTTC,CASSSADFGTTFSYEQYF
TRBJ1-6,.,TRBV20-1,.,TGCAGTGCTAGGACCGAAAGCGCCTATAATTCACCCCTCCACTTT,CSARTESAYNSPLHF
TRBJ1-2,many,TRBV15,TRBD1,TGTGCCACCAGCAGAGATCGACAGGGATTTGGCTACACCTTC,CATSRDRQGFGYTF
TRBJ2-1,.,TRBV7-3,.,TGTACCAGCAGCCCCCGACTAGTGGGGGCCTCCTACAATGAGCAGTTCTTC,CTSSPRLVGASYNEQFF
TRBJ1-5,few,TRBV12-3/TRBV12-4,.,TGTGCCAGCAGGGGGCAGGGCGCACAGCCCCAGCATTTT,CASRGQGAQPQHF
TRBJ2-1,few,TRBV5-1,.,TGCGCCAGCACCCCGTCGCCGGGGAGCGATGAGCAGTTCTTC,CASTPSPGSDEQFF